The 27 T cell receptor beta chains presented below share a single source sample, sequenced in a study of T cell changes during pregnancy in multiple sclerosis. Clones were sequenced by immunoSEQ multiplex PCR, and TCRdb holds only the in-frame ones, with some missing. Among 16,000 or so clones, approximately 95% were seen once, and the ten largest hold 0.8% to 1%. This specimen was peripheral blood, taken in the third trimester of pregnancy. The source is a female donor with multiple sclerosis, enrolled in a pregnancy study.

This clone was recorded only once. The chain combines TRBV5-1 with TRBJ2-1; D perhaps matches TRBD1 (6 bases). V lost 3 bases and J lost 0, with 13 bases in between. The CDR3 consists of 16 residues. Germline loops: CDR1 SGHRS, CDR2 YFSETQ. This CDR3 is CASSSSRDISYNEQFF. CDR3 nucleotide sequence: TGCGCCAGCAGCTCCTCTCGGGACATCTCCTACAATGAGCAGTTCTTC.

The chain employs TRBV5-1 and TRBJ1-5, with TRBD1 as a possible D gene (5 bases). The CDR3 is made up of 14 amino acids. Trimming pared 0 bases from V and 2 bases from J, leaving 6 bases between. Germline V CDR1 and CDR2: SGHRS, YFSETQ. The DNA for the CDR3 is TGCGCCAGCAGCTTGGCGGGGGGCAATCAGCCCCAGCATTTT. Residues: CASSLAGGNQPQHF. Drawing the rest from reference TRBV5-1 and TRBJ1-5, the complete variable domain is KAGVTQTPRYLIKTRGQQVTLSCSPISGHRSVSWYQQTPGQGLQFLFEYFSETQRNKGNFPGRFSGRQFSNSRSEMNVSTLELGDSALYLCASSLAGGNQPQHFGDGTRLSIL.

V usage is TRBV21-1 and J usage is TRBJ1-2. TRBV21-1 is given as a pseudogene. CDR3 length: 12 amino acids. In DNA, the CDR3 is TGTGCCAGCAGCAAAGAACTCTATGGCTACACCTTC. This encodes CASSKELYGYTF.

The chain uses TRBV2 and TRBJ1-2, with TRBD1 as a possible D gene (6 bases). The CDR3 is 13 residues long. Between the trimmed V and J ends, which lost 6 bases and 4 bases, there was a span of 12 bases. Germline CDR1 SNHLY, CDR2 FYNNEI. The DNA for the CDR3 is TGTGCCAGCAGGAGACAGGTCGCCTATGGCTACACCTTC. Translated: CASRRQVAYGYTF.

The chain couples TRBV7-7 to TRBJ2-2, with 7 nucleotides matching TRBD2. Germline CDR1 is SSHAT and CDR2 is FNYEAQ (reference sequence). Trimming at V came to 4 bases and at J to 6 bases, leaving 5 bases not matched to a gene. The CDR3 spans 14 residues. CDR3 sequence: CASSSLAGAGELFF. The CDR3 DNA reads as TGTGCCAGCAGCTCACTTGCGGGAGCCGGGGAGCTGTTTTTT.

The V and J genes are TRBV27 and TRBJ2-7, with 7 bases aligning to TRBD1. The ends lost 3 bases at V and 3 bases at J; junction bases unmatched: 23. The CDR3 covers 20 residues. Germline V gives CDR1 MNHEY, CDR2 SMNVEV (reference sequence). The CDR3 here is CASSFSEAPSQGKDLYEQYF. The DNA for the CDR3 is TGTGCCAGCAGTTTCTCGGAGGCACCCTCACAGGGGAAGGATCTCTACGAGCAGTACTTC.

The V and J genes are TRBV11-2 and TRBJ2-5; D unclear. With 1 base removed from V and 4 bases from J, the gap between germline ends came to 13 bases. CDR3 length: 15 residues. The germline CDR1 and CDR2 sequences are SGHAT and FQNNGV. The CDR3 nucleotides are TGTGCCAGCAGCTTAGGTAGAACAGCCCCAGAGACCCAGTACTTC. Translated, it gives CASSLGRTAPETQYF.

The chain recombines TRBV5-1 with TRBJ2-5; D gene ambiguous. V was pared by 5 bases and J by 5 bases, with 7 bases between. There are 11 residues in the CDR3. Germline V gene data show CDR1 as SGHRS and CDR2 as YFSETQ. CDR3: CASRLEETQYF. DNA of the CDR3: TGCGCCAGCAGGCTTGAGGAGACCCAGTACTTC. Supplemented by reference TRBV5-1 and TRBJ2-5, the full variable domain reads KAGVTQTPRYLIKTRGQQVTLSCSPISGHRSVSWYQQTPGQGLQFLFEYFSETQRNKGNFPGRFSGRQFSNSRSEMNVSTLELGDSALYLCASRLEETQYFGPGTRLLVL.

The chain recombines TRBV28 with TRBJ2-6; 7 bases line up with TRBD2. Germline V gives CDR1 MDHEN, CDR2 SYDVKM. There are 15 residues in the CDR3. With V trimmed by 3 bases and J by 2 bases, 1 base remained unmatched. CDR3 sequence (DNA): TGTGCCAGCAGTTTGAGCGGGACTGGGGCCAACGTCCTGACTTTC. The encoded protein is CASSLSGTGANVLTF.

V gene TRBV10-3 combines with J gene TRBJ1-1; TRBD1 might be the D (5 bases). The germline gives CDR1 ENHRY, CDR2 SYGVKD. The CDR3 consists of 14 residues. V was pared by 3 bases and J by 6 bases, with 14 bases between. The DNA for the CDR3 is TGTGCCATCAGTGACAGGGATAGAGTTCCTGAAGCTTTCTTT. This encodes CAISDRDRVPEAFF.

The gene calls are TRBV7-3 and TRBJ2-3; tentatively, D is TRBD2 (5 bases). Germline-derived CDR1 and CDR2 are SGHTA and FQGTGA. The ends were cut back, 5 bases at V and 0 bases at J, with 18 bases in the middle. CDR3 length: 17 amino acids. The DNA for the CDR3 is TGTGCCAGCAGCCTCCTTCGGACTCGGAGGAGCACAGATACGCAGTATTTT. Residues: CASSLLRTRRSTDTQYF.

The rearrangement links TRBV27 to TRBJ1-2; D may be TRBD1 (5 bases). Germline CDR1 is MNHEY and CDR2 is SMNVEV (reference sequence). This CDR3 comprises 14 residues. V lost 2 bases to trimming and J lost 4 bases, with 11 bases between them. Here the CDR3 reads CASSLGGGSYGYTF. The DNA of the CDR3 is TGTGCCAGCAGTTTAGGCGGGGGTAGCTATGGCTACACCTTC.

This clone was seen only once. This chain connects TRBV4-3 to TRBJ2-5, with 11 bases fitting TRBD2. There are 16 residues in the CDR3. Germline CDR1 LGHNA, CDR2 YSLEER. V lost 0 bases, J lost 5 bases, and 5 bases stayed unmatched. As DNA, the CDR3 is TGCGCCAGCAGCCAAGAAGTAGCGGGGGGGCCGGAGACCCAGTACTTC. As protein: CASSQEVAGGPETQYF.

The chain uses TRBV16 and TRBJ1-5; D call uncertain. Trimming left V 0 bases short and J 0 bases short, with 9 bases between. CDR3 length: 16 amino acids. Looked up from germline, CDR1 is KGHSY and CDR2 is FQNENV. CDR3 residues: CASSQSVRHSNQPQHF. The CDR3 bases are TGTGCCAGCAGCCAATCGGTCAGGCATAGCAATCAGCCCCAGCATTTT.

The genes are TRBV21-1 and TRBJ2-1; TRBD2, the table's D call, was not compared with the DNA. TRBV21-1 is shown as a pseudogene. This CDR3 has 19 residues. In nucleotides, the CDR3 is TGTGCCAGCAGCAAAGGGACTAGCGGGCTAAAGGATACCGACAATGAGCAGTTCTTC. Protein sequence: CASSKGTSGLKDTDNEQFF.

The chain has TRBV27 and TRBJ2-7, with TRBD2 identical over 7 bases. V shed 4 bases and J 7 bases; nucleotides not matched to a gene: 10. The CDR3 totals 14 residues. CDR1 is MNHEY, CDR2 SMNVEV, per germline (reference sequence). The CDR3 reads CASSYGGRTEEQYF. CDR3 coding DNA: TGTGCCAGCAGTTATGGCGGGAGAACAGAAGAGCAGTACTTC.

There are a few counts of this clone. Written as DNA, the CDR3 is TGTGTCAGAAGCCGCAGGGGTAATCAGCCCCAGCATTTT. This sequence encodes CVRSRRGNQPQHF. The V gene is TRBV7-5, the J gene TRBJ1-5; the D call of TRBD1 is as the table states it, not checked on the DNA. TRBV7-5 is assigned pseudogene status. The CDR3 is made up of 13 amino acids.

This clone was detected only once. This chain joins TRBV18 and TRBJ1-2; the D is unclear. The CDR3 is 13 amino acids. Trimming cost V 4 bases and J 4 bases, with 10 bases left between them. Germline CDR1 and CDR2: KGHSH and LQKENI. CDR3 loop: CASSLSESYGYTF. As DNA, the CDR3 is TGTGCCAGCTCACTTAGTGAATCCTATGGCTACACCTTC. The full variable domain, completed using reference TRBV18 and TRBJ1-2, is NAGVMQNPRHLVRRRGQEARLRCSPMKGHSHVYWYRQLPEEGLKFMVYLQKENIIDESGMPKERFSAEFPKEGPSILRIQQVVRGDSAAYFCASSLSESYGYTFGSGTRLTVV.

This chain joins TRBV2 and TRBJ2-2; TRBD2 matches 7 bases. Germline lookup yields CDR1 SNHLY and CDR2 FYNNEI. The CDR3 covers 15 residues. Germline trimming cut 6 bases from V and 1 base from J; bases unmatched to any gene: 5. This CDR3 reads CASRGAGRNTGELFF. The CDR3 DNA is TGTGCCAGCAGGGGAGCGGGAAGGAACACCGGGGAGCTGTTTTTT.

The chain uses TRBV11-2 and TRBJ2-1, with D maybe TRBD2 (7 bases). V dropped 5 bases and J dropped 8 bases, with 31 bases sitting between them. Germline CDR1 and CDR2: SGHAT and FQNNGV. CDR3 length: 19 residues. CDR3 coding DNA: TGTGCCAGCAGCCCAGTGGGGGGGCGGGAAGTTTTGTCCAAGCATGAGCAGTTCTTC. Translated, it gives CASSPVGGREVLSKHEQFF.

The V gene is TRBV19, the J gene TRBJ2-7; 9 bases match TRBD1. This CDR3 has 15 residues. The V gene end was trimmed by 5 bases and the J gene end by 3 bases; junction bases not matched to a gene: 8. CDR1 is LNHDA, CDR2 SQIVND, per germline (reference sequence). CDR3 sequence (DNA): TGTGCCAGTAGTGCGCCGGGACAGGGTGTCTACGAGCAGTACTTC. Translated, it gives CASSAPGQGVYEQYF.

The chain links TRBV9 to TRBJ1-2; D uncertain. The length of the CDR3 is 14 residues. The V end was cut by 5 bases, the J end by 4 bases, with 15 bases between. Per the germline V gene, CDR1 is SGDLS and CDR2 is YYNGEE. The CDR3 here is CASSTSAEFYGYTF. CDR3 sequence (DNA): TGTGCCAGCAGTACCTCGGCGGAGTTCTATGGCTACACCTTC.

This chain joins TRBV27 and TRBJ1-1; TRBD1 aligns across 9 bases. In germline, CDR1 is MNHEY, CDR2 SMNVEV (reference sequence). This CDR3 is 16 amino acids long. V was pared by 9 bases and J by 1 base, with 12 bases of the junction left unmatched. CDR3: CARVTGGQSSNTEAFF. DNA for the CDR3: TGTGCCAGGGTCACAGGGGGCCAATCCTCGAACACTGAAGCTTTCTTT.

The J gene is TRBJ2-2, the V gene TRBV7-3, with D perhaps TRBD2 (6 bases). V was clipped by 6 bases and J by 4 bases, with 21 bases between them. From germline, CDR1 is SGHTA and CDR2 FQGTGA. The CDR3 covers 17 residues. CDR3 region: CASSPTRELAFTGELFF. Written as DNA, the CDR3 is TGTGCCAGCAGTCCTACCAGGGAACTAGCTTTCACCGGGGAGCTGTTTTTT.

The CDR3 bases are TGTGCCAGCAGCTTACCCACTTCCGGGGAGCTGTTTTTT. It translates to CASSLPTSGELFF. The V and J genes are TRBV7-3 and TRBJ2-2; D call uncertain. V was pared by 2 bases and J by 6 bases, with 7 bases between. CDR1 is SGHTA and CDR2 is FQGTGA in the germline V gene. The CDR3 has 13 residues.

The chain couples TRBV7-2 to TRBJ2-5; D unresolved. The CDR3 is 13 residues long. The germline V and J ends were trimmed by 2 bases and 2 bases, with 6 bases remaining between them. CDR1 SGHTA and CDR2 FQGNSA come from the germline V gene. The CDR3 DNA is TGTGCCAGCAGCTTAAAACAGCAAGAGACCCAGTACTTC. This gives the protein CASSLKQQETQYF.

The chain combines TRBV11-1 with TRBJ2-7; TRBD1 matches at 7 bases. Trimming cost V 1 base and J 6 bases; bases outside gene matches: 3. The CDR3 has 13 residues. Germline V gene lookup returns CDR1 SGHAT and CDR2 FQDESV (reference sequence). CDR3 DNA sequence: TGTGCCAGCAGCTTAGTAGGGGGCTCCGAGCAGTACTTC. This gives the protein CASSLVGGSEQYF.